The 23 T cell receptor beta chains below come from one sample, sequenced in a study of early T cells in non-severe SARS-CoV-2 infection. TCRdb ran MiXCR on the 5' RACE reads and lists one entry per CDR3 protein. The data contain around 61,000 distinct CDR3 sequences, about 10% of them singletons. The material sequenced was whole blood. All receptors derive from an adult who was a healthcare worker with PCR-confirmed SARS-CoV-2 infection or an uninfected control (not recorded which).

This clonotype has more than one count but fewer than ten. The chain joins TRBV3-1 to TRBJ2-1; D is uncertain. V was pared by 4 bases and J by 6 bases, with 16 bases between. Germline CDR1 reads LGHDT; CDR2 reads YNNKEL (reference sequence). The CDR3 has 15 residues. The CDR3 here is CASSRDSVAFNEQFF. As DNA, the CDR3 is TGTGCCAGCAGCCGTGACTCGGTCGCATTCAATGAGCAGTTCTTC.

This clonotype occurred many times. CDR3: CASSPYSGTQYF. The CDR3 coding sequence is TGCGCCAGCAGCCCGTATTCGGGGACCCAGTACTTC. The chain is built from TRBV5-1 and TRBJ2-5, with unresolved D. The ends were cut back, 4 bases at V and 7 bases at J, with 11 bases in the middle. The CDR3 sequence is 12 residues long. CDR1 and CDR2 (germline): SGHRS, YFSETQ.

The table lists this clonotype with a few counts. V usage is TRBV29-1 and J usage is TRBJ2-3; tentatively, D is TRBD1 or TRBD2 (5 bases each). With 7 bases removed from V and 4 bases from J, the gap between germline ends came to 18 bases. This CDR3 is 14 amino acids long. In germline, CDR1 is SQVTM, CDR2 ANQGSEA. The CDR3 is CSGTPWGSPDTQYF. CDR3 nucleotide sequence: TGCAGCGGGACCCCCTGGGGGTCCCCAGATACGCAGTATTTT.

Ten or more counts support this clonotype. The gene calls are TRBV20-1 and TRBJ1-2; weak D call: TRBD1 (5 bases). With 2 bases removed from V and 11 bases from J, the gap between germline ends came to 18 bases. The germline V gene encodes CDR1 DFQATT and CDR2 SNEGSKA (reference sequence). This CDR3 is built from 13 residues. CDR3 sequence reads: CSARSRQSMAYTF. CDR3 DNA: TGCAGTGCTAGATCCCGACAGTCTATGGCTTACACCTTC.

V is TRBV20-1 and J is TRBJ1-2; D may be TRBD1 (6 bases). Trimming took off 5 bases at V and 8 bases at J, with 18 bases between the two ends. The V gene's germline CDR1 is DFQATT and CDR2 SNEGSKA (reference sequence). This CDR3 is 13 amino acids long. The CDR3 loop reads CSASAGHGNGYTF. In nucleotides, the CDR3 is TGCAGTGCTTCCGCGGGACACGGTAACGGCTACACCTTC.

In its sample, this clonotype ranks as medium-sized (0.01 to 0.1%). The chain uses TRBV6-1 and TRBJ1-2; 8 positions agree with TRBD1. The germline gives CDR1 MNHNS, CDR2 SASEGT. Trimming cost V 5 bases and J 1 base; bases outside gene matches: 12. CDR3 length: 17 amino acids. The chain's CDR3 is CASSPRTGTDINYGYTF. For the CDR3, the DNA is TGTGCCAGCAGTCCAAGGACAGGGACCGATATTAACTATGGCTACACCTTC.

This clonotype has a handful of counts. This CDR3 reads CSARTSGAGEQYF. In nucleotides, the CDR3 is TGCAGTGCGAGGACTAGCGGGGCAGGGGAGCAGTACTTC. The rearrangement uses TRBV20-1 and TRBJ2-7; 12 bases are shared with TRBD2. The CDR3 is made up of 13 amino acids. Trimming removed 6 bases from V and 7 bases from J; junction bases left unmatched: 7. The germline V gene has CDR1 DFQATT and CDR2 SNEGSKA (reference sequence).

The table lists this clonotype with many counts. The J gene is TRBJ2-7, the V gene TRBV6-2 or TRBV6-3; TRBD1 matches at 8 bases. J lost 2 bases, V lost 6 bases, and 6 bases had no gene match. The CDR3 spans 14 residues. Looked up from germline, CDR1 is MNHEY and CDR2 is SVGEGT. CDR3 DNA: TGTGCCAGCAGATTTCCGGGACAGGCCTACGAGCAGTACTTC. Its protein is CASRFPGQAYEQYF.

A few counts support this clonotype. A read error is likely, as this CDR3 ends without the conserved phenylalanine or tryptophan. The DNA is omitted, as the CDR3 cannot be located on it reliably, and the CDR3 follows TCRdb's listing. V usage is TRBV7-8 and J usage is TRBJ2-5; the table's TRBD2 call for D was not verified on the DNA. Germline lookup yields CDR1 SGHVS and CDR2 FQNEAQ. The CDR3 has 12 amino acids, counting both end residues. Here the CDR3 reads CASSLAPTGALI.

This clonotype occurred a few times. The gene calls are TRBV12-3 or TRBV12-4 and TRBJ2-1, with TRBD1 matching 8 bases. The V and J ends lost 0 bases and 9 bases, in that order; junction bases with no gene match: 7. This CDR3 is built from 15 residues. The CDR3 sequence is CASSLAETQGAEQFF. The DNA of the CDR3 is TGTGCCAGCAGTTTAGCGGAAACGCAGGGGGCTGAGCAGTTCTTC.

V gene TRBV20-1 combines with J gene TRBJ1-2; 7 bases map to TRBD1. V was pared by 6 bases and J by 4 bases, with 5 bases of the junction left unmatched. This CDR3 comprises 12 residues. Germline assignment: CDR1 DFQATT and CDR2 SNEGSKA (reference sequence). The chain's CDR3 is CSAIDRVYGYTF. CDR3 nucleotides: TGCAGTGCAATCGACAGGGTCTATGGCTACACCTTC.

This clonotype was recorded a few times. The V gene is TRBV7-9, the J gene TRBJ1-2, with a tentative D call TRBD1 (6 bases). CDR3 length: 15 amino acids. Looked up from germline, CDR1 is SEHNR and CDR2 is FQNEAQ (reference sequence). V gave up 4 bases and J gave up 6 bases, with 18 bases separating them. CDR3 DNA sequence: TGTGCCAGCAGCTCAGACAGGACGGGGAAGAATGGCTACACCTTC. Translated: CASSSDRTGKNGYTF. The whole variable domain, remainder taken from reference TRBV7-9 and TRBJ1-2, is DTGVSQNPRHKITKRGQNVTFRCDPISEHNRLYWYRQTLGQGPEFLTYFQNEAQLEKSRLLSDRFSAERPKGSFSTLEIQRTEQGDSAMYLCASSSDRTGKNGYTFGSGTRLTVV.

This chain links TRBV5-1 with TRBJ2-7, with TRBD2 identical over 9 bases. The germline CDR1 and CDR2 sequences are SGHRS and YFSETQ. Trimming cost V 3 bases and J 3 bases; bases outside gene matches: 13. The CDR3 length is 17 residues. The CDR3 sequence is CASSSRIAGAPFYEQYF. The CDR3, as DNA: TGCGCCAGCAGCTCTCGGATAGCGGGAGCCCCCTTCTACGAGCAGTACTTC.

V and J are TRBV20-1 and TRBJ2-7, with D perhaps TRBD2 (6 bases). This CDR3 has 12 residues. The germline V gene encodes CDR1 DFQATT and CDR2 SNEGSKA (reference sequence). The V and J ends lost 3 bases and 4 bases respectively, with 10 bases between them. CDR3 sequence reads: CSASGSGYEQYF. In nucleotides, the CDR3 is TGCAGTGCTAGCGGGAGTGGGTACGAGCAGTACTTC.

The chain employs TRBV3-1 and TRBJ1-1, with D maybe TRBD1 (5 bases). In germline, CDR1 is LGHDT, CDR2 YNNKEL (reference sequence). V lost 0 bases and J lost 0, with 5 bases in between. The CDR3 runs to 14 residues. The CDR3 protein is CASSQETVNTEAFF. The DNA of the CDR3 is TGTGCCAGCAGCCAAGAGACAGTGAACACTGAAGCTTTCTTT.

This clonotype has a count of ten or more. CDR3 sequence: CASSFSRDTDTQYF. The DNA for the CDR3 is TGTGCCAGCAGTTTTTCCCGGGACACAGATACGCAGTATTTT. This chain joins TRBV12-3 or TRBV12-4 and TRBJ2-3; D may be TRBD2 (5 bases). CDR3 length equals 14 residues. Trimming left V 3 bases short and J 2 bases short, with 9 bases between.

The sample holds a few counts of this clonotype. The CDR3 region has the DNA TGTGCCAGCAGCTTAAGACGGGGACAGGTGACGGGGACCGGGGAGCTGTTTTTT. Translation: CASSLRRGQVTGTGELFF. The rearrangement uses TRBV7-9 and TRBJ2-2; 8 positions agree with TRBD1. Germline V gene sequence: CDR1 SEHNR, CDR2 FQNEAQ (reference sequence). The CDR3 contains 18 residues. V was clipped by 2 bases and J by 5 bases; unmatched bases: 13.

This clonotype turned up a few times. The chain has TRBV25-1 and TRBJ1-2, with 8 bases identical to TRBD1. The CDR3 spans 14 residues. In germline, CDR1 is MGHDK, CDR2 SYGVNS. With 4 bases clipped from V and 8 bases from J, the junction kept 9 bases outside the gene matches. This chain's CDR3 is CASSAAGGPFGYTF. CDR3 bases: TGTGCCAGCAGTGCAGCAGGGGGCCCCTTCGGCTACACCTTC.

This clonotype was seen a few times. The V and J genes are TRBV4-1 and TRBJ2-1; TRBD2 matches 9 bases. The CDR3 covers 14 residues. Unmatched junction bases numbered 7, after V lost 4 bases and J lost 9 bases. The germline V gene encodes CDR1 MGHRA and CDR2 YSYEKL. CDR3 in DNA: TGCGCCAGCAGCCTCTTAGCGGGAGCGGGTGAGCAGTTCTTC. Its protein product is CASSLLAGAGEQFF.

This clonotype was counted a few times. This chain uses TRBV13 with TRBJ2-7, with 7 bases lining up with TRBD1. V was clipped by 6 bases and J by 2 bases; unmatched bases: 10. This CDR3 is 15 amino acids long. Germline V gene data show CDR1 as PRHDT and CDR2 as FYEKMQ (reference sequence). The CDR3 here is CASSFVGQLTYEQYF. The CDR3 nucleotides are TGTGCCAGCAGTTTTGTGGGACAGTTAACCTACGAGCAGTACTTC.

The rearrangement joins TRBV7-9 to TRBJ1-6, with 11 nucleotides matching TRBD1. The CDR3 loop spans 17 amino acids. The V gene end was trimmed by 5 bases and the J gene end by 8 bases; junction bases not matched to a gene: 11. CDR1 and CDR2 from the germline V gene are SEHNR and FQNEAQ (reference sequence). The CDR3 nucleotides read TGTGCCAGCAGCCGGCATACCGGGACAGGGGGGTATTCACCCCTCCACTTT. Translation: CASSRHTGTGGYSPLHF.

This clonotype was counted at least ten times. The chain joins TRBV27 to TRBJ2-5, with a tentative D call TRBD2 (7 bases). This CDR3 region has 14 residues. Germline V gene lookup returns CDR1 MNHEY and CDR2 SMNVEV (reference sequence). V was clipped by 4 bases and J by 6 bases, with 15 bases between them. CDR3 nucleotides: TGTGCCAGCAGTTGGGCGGGGGCCGGGAAGACCCAGTACTTC. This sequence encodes CASSWAGAGKTQYF.

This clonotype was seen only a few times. The CDR3 coding sequence is TGTGCCAGCAGCCATCGGCGGGACAGGGCAACTGAAGCTTTCTTT. This gives the protein CASSHRRDRATEAFF. The chain employs TRBV4-2 and TRBJ1-1, with 9 bases matching TRBD1. V shed 3 bases and J 5 bases; nucleotides not matched to a gene: 7. This CDR3 has 15 amino acids. Germline assignment: CDR1 LGHNA and CDR2 YNFKEQ.